The 28 T cell receptor beta chains below come from one sample, sequenced in a study of blood T cells in healthy people across ages. For the second PCR, which ran for roughly 7 to 11 cycles, a sample-barcoded 5' primer and a J-beta primer mix were used. TCRdb ran MiXCR on the 5' RACE reads and lists one entry per CDR3 protein. The profile shows under 700,000 distinct CDR3 sequences, 20% to 30% of them singletons. The same data also went into a second study, on T cells of mothers and their children.

The specimen sequenced was blood. The receptors were gathered from a boy between 10 and 17 years old in good health.

V is TRBV28 and J is TRBJ2-5; D remains unclear. V gave up 1 base and J gave up 3 bases, with 9 bases separating them. Looked up from germline, CDR1 is MDHEN and CDR2 is SYDVKM. The CDR3 contains 14 residues. CDR3 sequence (DNA): TGTGCCAGCAGTTTATTTCTAGGAGAAGAGACCCAGTACTTC. It yields the protein CASSLFLGEETQYF. The full variable domain, rest sourced from reference TRBV28 and TRBJ2-5, is DVKVTQSSRYLVKRTGEKVFLECVQDMDHENMFWYRQDPGLGLRLIYFSYDVKMKEKGDIPEGYSVSREKKERFSLILESASTNQTSMYLCASSLFLGEETQYFGPGTRLLVL.

The rearrangement links TRBV25-1 to TRBJ2-3, with a possible D match to TRBD2 (6 bases). Trimming cost V 3 bases and J 1 base, with 14 bases left between them. Germline V gives CDR1 MGHDK, CDR2 SYGVNS. This CDR3 is built from 16 residues. CDR3 residues: CASSDRRAHGTDTQYF. CDR3 nucleotide sequence: TGTGCCAGCAGTGACCGGAGGGCCCATGGCACAGATACGCAGTATTTT.

A word on this clonotype: Germline and junction disagree at one end, which may indicate a read error. The genes are TRBV27 and TRBJ2-2; the match to TRBD1 covers 9 bases. The CDR3 runs 17 residues. The germline V gene has CDR1 MNHEY and CDR2 SMNVEV (reference sequence). CDR3 coding DNA: TGTGGCAGCAGTTTCACAGGGGGCGCTTCGACCGGCGGGGAGCTGTTTTTT. Amino acid sequence: CGSSFTGGASTGGELFF.

This sequence joins TRBV7-3 and TRBJ2-3, with TRBD2 as a possible D gene (6 bases). Trimming cost V 1 base and J 2 bases, with 16 bases left between them. The CDR3 sequence is 17 residues long. Germline V lookup: CDR1 SGHTA, CDR2 FQGTGA. In nucleotides, the CDR3 is TGTGCCAGCAGCTTAATAGGTCGCGGCGGGACCACAGATACGCAGTATTTT. Protein: CASSLIGRGGTTDTQYF.

This chain uses TRBV4-3 with TRBJ1-2; D call uncertain. The V and J ends lost 0 bases and 0 bases respectively, with 11 bases between them. The CDR3 is made up of 16 amino acids. Germline V gene sequence: CDR1 LGHNA, CDR2 YSLEER. The CDR3 sequence is CASSQEFGPSNYGYTF. The CDR3 region has the DNA TGCGCCAGCAGCCAAGAGTTCGGGCCTTCTAACTATGGCTACACCTTC.

This clonotype appeared a few times. The chain uses TRBV20-1 and TRBJ2-3, with TRBD2 matching over 8 bases. CDR3 length equals 13 residues. Germline CDR1 DFQATT, CDR2 SNEGSKA (reference sequence). V was pared by 1 base and J by 13 bases, with 10 bases of the junction left unmatched. The CDR3: CSARVDGGRSEYF. In nucleotides, the CDR3 is TGCAGTGCTAGAGTCGATGGCGGGAGGAGTGAGTATTTT.

A few counts support this clonotype. DNA for the CDR3: TGTGCCAGCAGTTGGTTTGAAGCAAATTCACCCCTCCACTTT. Translated: CASSWFEANSPLHF. The chain employs TRBV28 and TRBJ1-6; D is unresolved. Germline V gives CDR1 MDHEN, CDR2 SYDVKM. This CDR3 spans 14 amino acids. V was clipped by 4 bases and J by 7 bases, with 11 bases between them.

This clonotype occurred a few times. This sequence joins TRBV20-1 and TRBJ2-3; 8 bases match TRBD1. Per germline, CDR1 DFQATT and CDR2 SNEGSKA (reference sequence). This CDR3 has 14 residues. V lost 4 bases to trimming and J lost 1 base; unmatched junction nucleotides: 4. The CDR3 sequence: CSAMGQERTDTQYF. The CDR3 coding sequence is TGCAGTGCTATGGGACAGGAACGCACAGATACGCAGTATTTT.

This chain uses TRBV9 with TRBJ2-7; D call uncertain. The CDR3 runs to 14 residues. Germline V CDR1 and CDR2: SGDLS, YYNGEE. Trimming took 0 bases from V and 3 from J, leaving 10 bases between them. CDR3 in DNA: TGTGCCAGCAGCGTAGAGGAAAGAGACTACGAGCAGTACTTC. Its protein is CASSVEERDYEQYF.

Only a few counts were recorded for this clonotype. J is TRBJ2-7 and V is TRBV6-2 or TRBV6-3, with a possible D match to TRBD1 (5 bases). V shed 0 bases and J shed 6 bases, with 6 bases lying between them. In germline, CDR1 is MNHEY, CDR2 SVGEGT. This CDR3 spans 12 amino acids. CDR3 residues: CASSYSGREQYF. The CDR3 DNA follows: TGTGCCAGCAGTTACTCGGGGCGCGAGCAGTACTTC.

This clonotype was counted a few times. One end of the junction fails to match germline, which may point to a read error. The chain carries TRBV5-1 and TRBJ2-1; TRBD2 agrees at 9 bases. The CDR3 has 16 amino acids. CDR1 is SGHRS, CDR2 YFSETQ, per germline. The CDR3 DNA reads as TGCGCCTGCAGCCCCCCTTGGGCGGGAGGGGGCAATGAGCAGTTCTTC. It yields the protein CACSPPWAGGGNEQFF.

The CDR3 sequence: CSVSPTGGDTQYF. CDR3 nucleotide sequence: TGCAGCGTCTCGCCGACTGGGGGAGATACGCAGTATTTT. V gene TRBV29-1 combines with J gene TRBJ2-3; D may match TRBD1 or TRBD2 (5 bases each). The CDR3 is 13 amino acids. The germline gives CDR1 SQVTM, CDR2 ANQGSEA. V shed 6 bases and J shed 5 bases, with 15 bases lying between them.

The table lists this clonotype with a few counts. CDR3 sequence (DNA): TGCAGCGTTCCCGGGACAGTTGGGGGCTACACCTTC. Protein sequence: CSVPGTVGGYTF. V gene TRBV29-1 combines with J gene TRBJ1-2, with 7 bases matching TRBD1. V lost 5 bases to trimming and J lost 8 bases; unmatched junction nucleotides: 8. Germline V gene lookup returns CDR1 SQVTM and CDR2 ANQGSEA. The CDR3 runs 12 residues.

This clonotype has only a few counts. The genes are TRBV6-5 and TRBJ2-3; D is perhaps TRBD1 (6 bases). CDR1 and CDR2 (germline): MNHEY, SVGAGI. The V and J ends lost 0 bases and 0 bases respectively, with 22 bases between them. CDR3 length: 20 residues. The CDR3 DNA sequence: TGTGCCAGCAGTTACTCGAAGTTATTGTCCAGGGGTCCTAGCACAGATACGCAGTATTTT. It translates to CASSYSKLLSRGPSTDTQYF.

Worth noting for this clonotype: An end of the junction does not agree with germline; a read error may underlie this. The chain has TRBV7-7 and TRBJ1-1; no reliable D call. The CDR3 is made up of 18 amino acids. Germline lookup yields CDR1 SSHAT and CDR2 FNYEAQ (reference sequence). CDR3 in DNA: TGTGCTAGCAGCTTGAGAGGGCTCCACGCACTCATGAACACTGAAGCTTTCTTT. Protein product: CASSLRGLHALMNTEAFF. Drawing the rest from reference TRBV7-7 and TRBJ1-1, the complete variable domain is GAGVSQSPRYKVTKRGQDVTLRCDPISSHATLYWYQQALGQGPEFLTYFNYEAQPDKSGLPSDRFSAERPEGSISTLTIQRTEQRDSAMYRCASSLRGLHALMNTEAFFGQGTRLTVV.

The V call is TRBV28, the J call TRBJ1-1; possibly TRBD1 for D (5 bases). Germline lookup yields CDR1 MDHEN and CDR2 SYDVKM. The CDR3 sequence is 14 residues long. The V gene lost 3 bases and the J gene lost 0 bases, with 8 bases spanning the gap. The CDR3: CASSLTELNTEAFF. Here the CDR3 DNA reads TGTGCCAGCAGTTTGACAGAATTGAACACTGAAGCTTTCTTT.

This clonotype appeared many times. This chain uses TRBV3-1 with TRBJ1-1; TRBD1 aligns across 10 bases. Germline V CDR1 and CDR2: LGHDT, YNNKEL (reference sequence). The ends lost 4 bases at V and 3 bases at J; junction bases unmatched: 5. This CDR3 has 15 amino acids. CDR3 coding DNA: TGTGCCAGCAGCCCAGGGGACAGGGGCTACACTGAAGCTTTCTTT. Translating it yields CASSPGDRGYTEAFF.

Only a few counts were recorded for this clonotype. The chain combines TRBV27 with TRBJ2-5; D gene ambiguous. Trimming removed 6 bases at V and 2 bases at J, with 10 bases between. Germline CDR1 and CDR2: MNHEY and SMNVEV (reference sequence). The CDR3 has 13 residues. The CDR3 protein is CASRDVEQETQYF. The CDR3 coding sequence is TGTGCCAGCAGGGACGTAGAACAAGAGACCCAGTACTTC.

Comments on this clonotype: One junction end disagrees with the germline gene, perhaps due to a read error. This sequence joins TRBV5-5 and TRBJ1-4, with D hard to call. Germline CDR1 SGHKS, CDR2 YYEKEE (reference sequence). The CDR3 runs to 14 residues. The CDR3 nucleotides are TGTGCCAGCAACCGATGGACGGGGAATGAGAAACTGTTTTTT. This codes for CASNRWTGNEKLFF.

This clonotype was detected a few times. CDR3 nucleotide sequence: TGTGCCAGCAGCTTGGGGACGTCTAGCTCTGGGGCCAACGTCCTGACTTTC. Protein product: CASSLGTSSSGANVLTF. The V gene is TRBV5-8, the J gene TRBJ2-6; D unclear. The CDR3 runs 17 residues. Germline V CDR1 and CDR2: SGHTS, YDEGEE. V was trimmed by 0 bases and J by 0 bases, leaving 10 bases between them.

This chain connects TRBV7-8 to TRBJ2-1; 11 positions match TRBD2. Germline assignment: CDR1 SGHVS and CDR2 FQNEAQ. The J segment lost 0 bases and the V segment lost 5 bases, leaving 12 bases of the junction unmatched. The CDR3 is made up of 19 amino acids. CDR3 sequence: CASSEGTSGAGSSYNEQFF. DNA of the CDR3: TGTGCCAGCAGCGAAGGGACTAGCGGCGCGGGCAGCTCCTACAATGAGCAGTTCTTC.

This clonotype was observed a few times. V gene TRBV13 combines with J gene TRBJ2-4, with 14 bases identical to TRBD2. Germline V gene data show CDR1 as PRHDT and CDR2 as FYEKMQ (reference sequence). Trimming at V came to 5 bases and at J to 1 base, leaving 13 bases not matched to a gene. The CDR3 totals 20 residues. CDR3 nucleotides: TGTGCCAGCAGCCGGAAGGGAGGGACTAGCGGGGGCTCGGCCAAAAACATTCAGTACTTC. Translated: CASSRKGGTSGGSAKNIQYF.

This clonotype has more than one count but fewer than ten. The V and J genes are TRBV29-1 and TRBJ2-5; D not resolved. The germline gives CDR1 SQVTM, CDR2 ANQGSEA. The CDR3 totals 14 residues. Trimming left V 7 bases short and J 4 bases short, with 19 bases between. The CDR3 DNA follows: TGCAGCGGAGGCCGTTTGTGCTGCCGAGAGACCCAGTACTTC. Translating it yields CSGGRLCCRETQYF.

This clonotype was seen only once. The rearrangement links TRBV12-3 or TRBV12-4 to TRBJ1-2, with D perhaps matching TRBD1 (6 bases). The V and J ends lost 6 bases and 5 bases respectively, with 16 bases between them. CDR3 length equals 14 residues. The CDR3 region is CASSTGQIMYGYTF. The CDR3 DNA sequence: TGTGCCAGCAGCACAGGGCAAATCATGTATGGCTACACCTTC.

The genes are TRBV7-2 and TRBJ2-5, with D perhaps TRBD1 (6 bases). Gene TRBJ2-7 matches the end of the DNA better, so the J call may be wrong. CDR3 length: 14 amino acids. From germline, CDR1 is SGHTA and CDR2 FQGNSA. CDR3 protein: CASSLGQGFHEQYF. The CDR3 DNA reads as TGTGCCAGCAGCTTAGGGCAGGGGTTCCACGAGCAGTACTTC.

This clonotype appeared a few times. The chain couples TRBV29-1 to TRBJ2-1, with 12 nucleotides matching TRBD2. Germline assignment: CDR1 SQVTM and CDR2 ANQGSEA. Trimming cost V 6 bases and J 7 bases; bases outside gene matches: 13. This CDR3 contains 16 residues. The CDR3 sequence: CSVGEILAGGGNEQFF. In DNA form, the CDR3 reads TGCAGCGTCGGAGAGATCCTAGCGGGAGGGGGAAATGAGCAGTTCTTC.

The rearrangement links TRBV6-6 to TRBJ2-2; the D gene is possibly TRBD1 (6 bases). The V end lost 8 bases, the J end lost 0 bases, and 16 bases lay between the germline ends. The CDR3 covers 16 residues. Per germline, CDR1 MNHNY and CDR2 SVGAGI (reference sequence). In DNA, the CDR3 is TGTGCCAGCTGGAATAAGAGACAGGCGAACACCGGGGAGCTGTTTTTT. Protein: CASWNKRQANTGELFF.

The chain joins TRBV27 to TRBJ1-2; 9 bases align to TRBD1. Germline V gene data show CDR1 as MNHEY and CDR2 as SMNVEV (reference sequence). CDR3 size: 15 residues. V lost 5 bases, J lost 4 bases, and 8 bases stayed unmatched. The CDR3 here is CASSVSRDRVYGYTF. The CDR3 DNA reads as TGTGCCAGCAGTGTAAGCCGGGACAGGGTCTATGGCTACACCTTC.